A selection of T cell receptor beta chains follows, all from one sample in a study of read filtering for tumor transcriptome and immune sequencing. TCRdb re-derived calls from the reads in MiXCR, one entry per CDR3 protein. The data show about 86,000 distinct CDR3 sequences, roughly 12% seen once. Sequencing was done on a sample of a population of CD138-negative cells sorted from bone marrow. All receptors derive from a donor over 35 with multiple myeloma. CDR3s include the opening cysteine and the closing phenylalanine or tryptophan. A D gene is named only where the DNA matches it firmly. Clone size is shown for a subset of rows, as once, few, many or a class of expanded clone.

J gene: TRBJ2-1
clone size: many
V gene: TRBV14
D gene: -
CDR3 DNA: TGTGCCAGCAGCCAAGGCTTCCAGGGCAACAATGAGCAGTTCTTC
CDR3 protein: CASSQGFQGNNEQFF

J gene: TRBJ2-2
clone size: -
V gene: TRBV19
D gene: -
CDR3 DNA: TGTGCCAGTAGTATAAAACTCTTGTCCGCAGGGTGGAACACCGGGGAGCTGTTTTTT
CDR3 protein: CASSIKLLSAGWNTGELFF

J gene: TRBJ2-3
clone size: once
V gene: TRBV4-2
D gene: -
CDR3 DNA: TGTGCCAGCAGCCAAGATCCGGGGAGAGATACGCAGTATTTT
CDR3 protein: CASSQDPGRDTQYF

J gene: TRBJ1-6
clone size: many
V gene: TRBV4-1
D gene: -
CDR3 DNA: TGCGCCAGCAGCCACGTAAATTCACCCCTCCACTTT
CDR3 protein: CASSHVNSPLHF

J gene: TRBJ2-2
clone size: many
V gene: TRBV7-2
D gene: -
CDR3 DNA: TGTGCCAGCAGCTTGCGGGACCCTCCCGCCGGGGAGCTGTTTTTT
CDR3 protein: CASSLRDPPAGELFF

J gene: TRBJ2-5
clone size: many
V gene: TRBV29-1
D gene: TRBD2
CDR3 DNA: TGCAGCGTTACCCCCCCGGGGGGGCAAGAGACCCAGTACTTC
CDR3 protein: CSVTPPGGQETQYF

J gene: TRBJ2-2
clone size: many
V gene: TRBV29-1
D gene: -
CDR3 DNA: TGCAGCGTTGGGCACCCAGGGCTTGGCGGGGAGCTGTTTTTT
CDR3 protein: CSVGHPGLGGELFF

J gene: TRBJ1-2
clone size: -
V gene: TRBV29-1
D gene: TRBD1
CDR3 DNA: TGCAGCGTTGAAGGAGGGGGACAGCCCTATGGCTACACCTTC
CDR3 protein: CSVEGGGQPYGYTF

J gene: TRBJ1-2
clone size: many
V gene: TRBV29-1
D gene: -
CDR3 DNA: TGCAGCGTTGAAGGGACACAGCATGGCTACACCTTC
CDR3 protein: CSVEGTQHGYTF

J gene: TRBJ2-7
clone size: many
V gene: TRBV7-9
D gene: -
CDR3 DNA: TGTGCCAGCAGCCCACAGGGCGGACAGTGGTACGAGCAGTACTTC
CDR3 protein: CASSPQGGQWYEQYF

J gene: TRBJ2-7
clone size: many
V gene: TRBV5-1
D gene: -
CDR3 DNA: TGCGCCAGCAGCCCCCCGGTTGGAGAGCAGTACTTC
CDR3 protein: CASSPPVGEQYF

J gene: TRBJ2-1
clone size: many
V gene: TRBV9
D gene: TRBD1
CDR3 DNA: TGTGCCAGCGCCAGGGGGGGGGGACAGGGCTCCTACAATGAGCAGTTCTTC
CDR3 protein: CASARGGGQGSYNEQFF

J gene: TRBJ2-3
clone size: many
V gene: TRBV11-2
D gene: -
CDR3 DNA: TGTGCCAGCAGCTTCGGCCCCGGGGGAACAGATACGCAGTATTTT
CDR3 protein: CASSFGPGGTDTQYF

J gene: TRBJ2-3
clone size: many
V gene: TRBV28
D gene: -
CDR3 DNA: TGTGCCAGCAGCCCTAGCAGCCGCACAGATACGCAGTATTTT
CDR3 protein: CASSPSSRTDTQYF

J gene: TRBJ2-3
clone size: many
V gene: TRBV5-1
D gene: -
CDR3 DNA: TGCGCCAGCAGCTTTTCCAATGCGGGCACAGATACGCAGTATTTT
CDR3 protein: CASSFSNAGTDTQYF

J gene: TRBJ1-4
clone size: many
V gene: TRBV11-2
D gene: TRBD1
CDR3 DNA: TGTGCCAGCAGCACACTACAGGGGGCACGTGAAAAACTGTTTTTT
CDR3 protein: CASSTLQGAREKLFF

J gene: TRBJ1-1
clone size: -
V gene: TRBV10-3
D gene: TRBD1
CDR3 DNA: TGTGCCATCAAGACAGGGGCATCGAACACTGAAGCTTTCTTT
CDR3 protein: CAIKTGASNTEAFF

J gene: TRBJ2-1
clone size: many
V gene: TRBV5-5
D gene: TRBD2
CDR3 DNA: TGTGCCAGCAGCTTTGGCGGGGGAGGGGACAATGAGCAGTTCTTC
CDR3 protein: CASSFGGGGDNEQFF

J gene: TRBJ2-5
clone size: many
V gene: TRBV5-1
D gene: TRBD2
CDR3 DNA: TGCGCCAGCAGCTTCGGCTTCTCGACTAGCGGGAGGGCCAGAGAGACCCAGTACTTC
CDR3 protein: CASSFGFSTSGRARETQYF

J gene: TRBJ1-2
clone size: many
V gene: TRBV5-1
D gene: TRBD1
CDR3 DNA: TGCGCCAGCAGCTTGGATGCGACAGGGCTTGAAGGCTACACCTTC
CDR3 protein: CASSLDATGLEGYTF

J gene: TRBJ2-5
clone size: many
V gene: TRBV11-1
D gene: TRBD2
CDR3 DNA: TGTGCCAGCAGCCTCGGAAGCGGGGGCGGAGTGGAGACCCAGTACTTC
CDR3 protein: CASSLGSGGGVETQYF

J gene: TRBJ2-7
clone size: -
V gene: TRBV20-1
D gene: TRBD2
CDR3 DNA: TGCAGTGCCAACTACCTCCGGGGGGTCAACGAGCAGTACTTC
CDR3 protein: CSANYLRGVNEQYF

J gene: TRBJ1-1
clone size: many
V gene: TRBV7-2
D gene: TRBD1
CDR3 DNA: TGTGCCAGCAGCTTAGGAGGGCAGGGGGGAACTGAAGCTTTCTTT
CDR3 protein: CASSLGGQGGTEAFF

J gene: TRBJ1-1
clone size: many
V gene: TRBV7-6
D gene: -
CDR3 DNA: TGTGCCAGCAGCTTAGTCGGAGGGAACACTGAAGCTTTCTTT
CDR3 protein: CASSLVGGNTEAFF

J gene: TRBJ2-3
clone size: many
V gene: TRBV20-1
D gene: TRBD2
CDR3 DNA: TGCAGTGCTAGGGGGAGCGGGAGTCCAATGAGAGATACGCAGTATTTT
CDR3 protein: CSARGSGSPMRDTQYF